These 12 T cell receptor beta chains share one sample of origin, sequenced in a study of vaccination and CD4 T cells after COVID-19 (dated by TCRdb to between 2021 and 2022). The treatment or condition label, read with the paper, signifies: roughly 10-day PBMC culture with coronavirus spike peptide pools or control peptides (ViraFEST assay). CD4+ T cells from unexposed donors were collected before the COVID-19 pandemic (2011-2018). The antigens for these receptors are not known. The receptor library was made with PCR. Sequencing relied on an Illumina iSeq 100. DNA from cultured CD4+ T cells underwent TCR sequencing with the Oncomine TCR Beta short-read assay at the Johns Hopkins FTIC core. TCRdb itself trimmed the public reads at Q25 with fastp, ran MiXCR and retained productive beta chains. CDR3 protein duplicates are merged, each entry listing the most common genes and DNA. This sample gives 7,000 to 8,500 distinct CDR3 sequences in total; about a third of them show up just once. About 30% of the sample belongs to the ten largest clones.

Sequenced input: CD4+ T cells from blood, cultured in vitro. Receptor source: a human donor in good health.

The chain joins TRBV28 to TRBJ1-5; D call uncertain. Germline lookup yields CDR1 MDHEN and CDR2 SYDVKM. Trimming removed 3 bases from V and 2 bases from J, with 8 bases in between. There are 14 residues in the CDR3. Here the CDR3 DNA reads TGTGCCAGCAGTTTCCCGGACCGCAATCAGCCCCAGCATTTT. It codes for CASSFPDRNQPQHF. The variable domain in full, completed from reference TRBV28 and TRBJ1-5, reads DVKVTQSSRYLVKRTGEKVFLECVQDMDHENMFWYRQDPGLGLRLIYFSYDVKMKEKGDIPEGYSVSREKKERFSLILESASTNQTSMYLCASSFPDRNQPQHFGDGTRLSIL.

The rearrangement links TRBV10-1 to TRBJ2-2; the D gene could be TRBD1 or TRBD2 (5 bases each). The V end lost 4 bases, the J end lost 4 bases, and 7 bases lay between the germline ends. Per germline, CDR1 WNHNN and CDR2 SYGVQD (reference sequence). This CDR3 spans 13 amino acids. This CDR3 is CASSVGVTGELFF. The CDR3, as DNA: TGCGCCAGCAGTGTGGGGGTCACCGGGGAGCTGTTTTTT.

V gene TRBV5-1 combines with J gene TRBJ2-3; TRBD2 is a possible D gene (6 bases). The CDR3 contains 16 residues. V lost 1 base to trimming and J lost 0 bases, with 12 bases between them. The germline V gene encodes CDR1 SGHRS and CDR2 YFSETQ. The CDR3 bases are TGCGCCAGCAGCTTGTGGGGGGAATGGAGCACAGATACGCAGTATTTT. Encoded protein: CASSLWGEWSTDTQYF.

For this clonotype: An end of the junction does not agree with germline; a read error may underlie this. The rearrangement joins TRBV7-7 to TRBJ2-2; D uncertain. The germline CDR1 and CDR2 sequences are SSHAT and FNYEAQ (reference sequence). This CDR3 is built from 13 residues. The CDR3 is CASSPETTGELFF. CDR3 coding DNA: TGTGCTAGCAGCCCCGAGACCACCGGGGAGCTGTTTTTT.

This clonotype was found a few times. The chain carries TRBV10-1 and TRBJ1-2; D gene unclear. V was trimmed by 3 bases and J by 2 bases, leaving 10 bases between them. Germline CDR1 and CDR2: WNHNN and SYGVQD (reference sequence). This CDR3 spans 14 amino acids. The CDR3 nucleotides are TGCGCCAGCAGTGACGGTACGGCAAACTATGGCTACACCTTC. Residues: CASSDGTANYGYTF.

This chain uses TRBV12-3 or TRBV12-4 with TRBJ1-2; no clear D gene. The CDR3 extends over 12 amino acids. The V gene lost 6 bases and the J gene lost 9 bases, with 14 bases spanning the gap. CDR3: CASRTRPLSYTF. The CDR3 DNA reads TGTGCCAGCAGGACCAGGCCCTTGAGCTACACCTTC.

This clonotype occurred a few times. V usage is TRBV24-1 and J usage is TRBJ1-1; D perhaps matches TRBD1 (6 bases). Germline V gene sequence: CDR1 KGHDR, CDR2 SFDVKD. Between the trimmed V and J ends, which lost 9 bases and 0 bases, there was a span of 10 bases. The CDR3 is 13 amino acids. The CDR3, as DNA: TGTGCCACCCGCCAGGGGATGAACACTGAAGCTTTCTTT. Translation: CATRQGMNTEAFF.

This clonotype occurred a few times. This chain uses TRBV7-3 with TRBJ1-1, with D perhaps TRBD1 (5 bases). This CDR3 region has 13 residues. V was cut by 5 bases and J by 8 bases, with 15 bases left in between. The germline V gene encodes CDR1 SGHTA and CDR2 FQGTGA. CDR3 DNA sequence: TGTGCCAGCAGCCCAACATACTCAGGGGAAGCTTTCTTT. Translated: CASSPTYSGEAFF.

This clonotype was found a few times. The gene calls are TRBV6-1 and TRBJ1-2; 8 positions agree with TRBD1. This CDR3 has 14 amino acids. Trimming cost V 3 bases and J 8 bases; bases outside gene matches: 8. Per the germline V gene, CDR1 is MNHNS and CDR2 is SASEGT. The CDR3 bases are TGTGCCAGCAGTGATTCGAGGACAGGGACCGGCTACACCTTC. It encodes CASSDSRTGTGYTF.

The count of this clonotype is one. The chain recombines TRBV29-1 with TRBJ1-1; the D is unclear. Trimming cost V 4 bases and J 1 base, with 4 bases left between them. CDR3 size: 11 residues. Germline CDR1 is SQVTM and CDR2 is ANQGSEA. This CDR3 reads CSVGPNTEAFF. Here the CDR3 DNA reads TGCAGCGTTGGACCGAACACTGAAGCTTTCTTT.

This chain links TRBV25-1 with TRBJ2-2; 9 bases align to TRBD2. The V gene end was trimmed by 4 bases and the J gene end by 3 bases; junction bases not matched to a gene: 0. The CDR3 has 14 residues. Germline V lookup: CDR1 MGHDK, CDR2 SYGVNS. Here the CDR3 reads CASSGLADTGELFF. DNA of the CDR3: TGTGCCAGCAGTGGACTAGCGGACACCGGGGAGCTGTTTTTT.

The chain couples TRBV6-1 to TRBJ2-1, with D perhaps matching TRBD1 (5 bases). Trimming removed 4 bases from V and 7 bases from J, with 14 bases in between. Per the germline V gene, CDR1 is MNHNS and CDR2 is SASEGT. The CDR3 has 14 amino acids. The CDR3: CASSVQGRRNEQFF. The CDR3 DNA is TGTGCCAGCAGTGTGCAGGGAAGAAGAAATGAGCAGTTCTTC.